Each of the 32 T cell receptor beta chains below was sequenced from the same sample in a study of human T cells and chemical hapten exposure. Time point of the sample: patch test 3, about 24 weeks after DPC sensitization. This sample's treatment: therapeutic diphenylcyclopropenone sensitization with weekly scalp DPC. One entry per CDR3 protein results from TCRdb running MiXCR on the RACE reads. The repertoire holds 45,000 to 60,000 distinct CDR3 sequences, 9.5% to 15% seen once, with 2.4% in the top ten. Specimen: whole blood, collected in connection with sensitization to the hapten diphenylcyclopropenone (DPC). These TCRs come from a man aged 30 to 39 with alopecia areata. Some clones in this sample may be carry-over from other donors' samples.

The V and J genes are TRBV28 and TRBJ2-2; 7 bases are shared with TRBD2. Germline values: CDR1 MDHEN, CDR2 SYDVKM. The CDR3 has 15 amino acids. V trimming: 7 bases; J trimming: 0 bases; junction bases outside the gene matches: 5. CDR3 in DNA: TGTGCCAGCAAGACCGGGACTACGAACACCGGGGAGCTGTTTTTT. Translated: CASKTGTTNTGELFF.

The rearrangement links TRBV7-3 to TRBJ1-1; D is unclear. V shed 4 bases and J shed 0 bases, with 6 bases lying between them. Germline CDR1 SGHTA, CDR2 FQGTGA. The CDR3 consists of 13 residues. Here the CDR3 DNA reads TGTGCCAGCAGCTGGACCGTGAACACTGAAGCTTTCTTT. It encodes CASSWTVNTEAFF.

V gene TRBV7-9 combines with J gene TRBJ1-2; 8 bases match TRBD1. The V gene's germline CDR1 is SEHNR and CDR2 FQNEAQ (reference sequence). This CDR3 contains 15 residues. V dropped 5 bases and J dropped 6; count of bases not matched to a gene: 11. In DNA form, the CDR3 reads TGTGCCAGCAGCAGGAGCGGACAGGGCGCACATGGCTACACCTTC. This codes for CASSRSGQGAHGYTF.

This clonotype occurred a few times. The V gene is TRBV5-1, the J gene TRBJ1-2; TRBD1 matches at 8 bases. After removal of 0 bases from V and 8 bases from J, the junction contained 9 bases not matched to a gene. Germline V lookup: CDR1 SGHRS, CDR2 YFSETQ. This CDR3 contains 15 residues. The CDR3 protein is CASSLAGSRGLGYTF. CDR3 nucleotides: TGCGCCAGCAGCTTGGCCGGGTCCAGGGGGCTAGGCTACACCTTC.

In its sample, this clonotype was seen many times. V gene TRBV4-1 combines with J gene TRBJ2-2, with no clear D. V shed 0 bases and J shed 0 bases, with 8 bases lying between them. Germline-derived CDR1 and CDR2 are MGHRA and YSYEKL. There are 16 residues in the CDR3. CDR3 sequence (DNA): TGCGCCAGCAGCCAAGAACCAGAGCCGAACACCGGGGAGCTGTTTTTT. The encoded protein is CASSQEPEPNTGELFF.

J is TRBJ2-3 and V is TRBV12-3 or TRBV12-4; D remains ambiguous. The V gene lost 6 bases and the J gene lost 3 bases, with 4 bases spanning the gap. This CDR3 contains 11 residues. The CDR3 is CASRVTDTQYF. The DNA for the CDR3 is TGTGCCAGCAGAGTAACAGATACGCAGTATTTT.

This clonotype was observed at least ten times. This chain uses TRBV28 with TRBJ1-2, with no clear D. Per the germline V gene, CDR1 is MDHEN and CDR2 is SYDVKM. This CDR3 region has 11 residues. V dropped 8 bases and J dropped 4 bases, with 8 bases sitting between them. The DNA of the CDR3 is TGTGCCAGCTTTTTCCCCTATGGCTACACCTTC. It codes for CASFFPYGYTF.

This clonotype came up a few times. This chain links TRBV2 with TRBJ1-4; 11 bases are shared with TRBD1. Germline CDR1 SNHLY, CDR2 FYNNEI. The CDR3 runs 14 residues. The V segment lost 6 bases and the J segment 7 bases; nucleotides outside the gene matches: 4. Here the CDR3 DNA reads TGTGCCAGCAGAGCCGGGACAGGGGGTGAAAAACTGTTTTTT. It encodes CASRAGTGGEKLFF.

This clonotype has ten or more counts. The rearrangement joins TRBV12-3 or TRBV12-4 to TRBJ1-6; D not certain. This CDR3 spans 13 amino acids. V lost 7 bases and J 7 bases, leaving 11 bases between the germline ends. The CDR3 spells CASTQDLNSPLHF. DNA for the CDR3: TGTGCCAGCACCCAGGATTTGAATTCACCCCTCCACTTT.

This clonotype has a count of ten or more. The CDR3 sequence is CASSYSREFYEQYF. The DNA for the CDR3 is TGTGCCAGCAGTTACTCGAGAGAGTTCTACGAGCAGTACTTC. The chain uses TRBV6-5 and TRBJ2-7, with no clear D. Trimming stripped 0 bases from V and 3 bases from J, with 9 bases between. In germline, CDR1 is MNHEY, CDR2 SVGAGI. This CDR3 region has 14 residues.

This clonotype was seen more than once but under ten times. The V call is TRBV27, the J call TRBJ1-6; 9 positions agree with TRBD1. CDR1 and CDR2 (germline): MNHEY, SMNVEV (reference sequence). V lost 3 bases and J lost 7; bases outside the gene matches: 4. CDR3 size: 15 residues. The CDR3 protein is CASSFGTGFNSPLHF. The CDR3 DNA sequence: TGTGCCAGCAGTTTCGGGACAGGGTTCAATTCACCCCTCCACTTT.

This clonotype was observed at least ten times. The V call is TRBV7-2, the J call TRBJ2-5, with D perhaps TRBD2 (6 bases). Germline V lookup: CDR1 SGHTA, CDR2 FQGNSA. V was cut by 5 bases and J by 1 base, with 17 bases left in between. The CDR3 sequence is 16 residues long. The CDR3 here is CASSPNSPGGQETQYF. The DNA for the CDR3 is TGTGCCAGCAGCCCCAACTCCCCCGGGGGCCAAGAGACCCAGTACTTC.

This chain links TRBV28 with TRBJ2-3, with D perhaps TRBD1 (5 bases). The V and J ends lost 5 bases and 4 bases respectively, with 13 bases between them. The germline V gene has CDR1 MDHEN and CDR2 SYDVKM. The CDR3 runs 14 residues. The CDR3 region has the DNA TGTGCCAGCAGTACCCTCCAGGGCGCAGATACGCAGTATTTT. Its translation is CASSTLQGADTQYF.

This chain links TRBV28 with TRBJ1-1, with D tentatively TRBD1 (5 bases). The CDR3 has 15 residues. From germline, CDR1 is MDHEN and CDR2 SYDVKM. Trimming stripped 2 bases from V and 0 bases from J, with 10 bases between. CDR3 sequence (DNA): TGTGCCAGCAGTTTAGGGGCAGAACTGAACACTGAAGCTTTCTTT. Its translation: CASSLGAELNTEAFF.

This clonotype has just a few counts. J is TRBJ1-2 and V is TRBV7-2; no reliable D call. CDR1 SGHTA and CDR2 FQGNSA come from the germline V gene. The ends were cut back, 1 base at V and 2 bases at J, with 11 bases in the middle. The CDR3 sequence is 15 residues long. CDR3 DNA: TGTGCCAGCAGCTTAGGTGGAGCGAGGAACTATGGCTACACCTTC. It specifies CASSLGGARNYGYTF. Using reference TRBV7-2 and TRBJ1-2 for the parts outside the CDR3, the full variable domain is GAGVSQSPSNKVTEKGKDVELRCDPISGHTALYWYRQSLGQGLEFLIYFQGNSAPDKSGLPSDRFSAERTGGSVSTLTIQRTQQEDSAVYLCASSLGGARNYGYTFGSGTRLTVV.

This clonotype was seen ten or more times. The CDR3 protein is CASSSRTDEQYF. The CDR3 nucleotides are TGTGCCAGCAGCTCTAGGACTGACGAGCAGTACTTC. The chain links TRBV7-6 to TRBJ2-7; TRBD2 might be the D (5 bases). The germline V gene encodes CDR1 SGHVS and CDR2 FNYEAQ. The length of the CDR3 is 12 residues. The V gene lost 4 bases and the J gene lost 5 bases, with 9 bases spanning the gap.

This clonotype turned up a few times. This chain connects TRBV7-2 to TRBJ2-3, with a possible D match to TRBD1 (6 bases). The CDR3 totals 16 residues. V lost 1 base, J lost 2 bases, and 13 bases lay in between. Germline CDR1 and CDR2: SGHTA and FQGNSA. This chain's CDR3 is CASSLVGGRFTDTQYF. DNA of the CDR3: TGTGCCAGCAGCTTAGTTGGGGGCCGATTCACAGATACGCAGTATTTT.

This clonotype was seen repeatedly, ten times or more. The chain couples TRBV4-1 to TRBJ1-5; 10 bases fit TRBD1. CDR1 and CDR2 (germline): MGHRA, YSYEKL. V shed 3 bases, J shed 2 bases, and the junction held 13 bases outside the gene matches. This CDR3 has 19 residues. The CDR3 here is CASSQRTGGWNNGNQPQHF. CDR3 DNA: TGCGCCAGCAGCCAGCGGACAGGGGGGTGGAATAATGGCAATCAGCCCCAGCATTTT.

This clonotype was observed a handful of times. J is TRBJ2-5 and V is TRBV28; 10 bases map to TRBD2. There are 15 residues in the CDR3. The germline CDR1 and CDR2 sequences are MDHEN and SYDVKM. Losses at the gene ends were 9 bases for V and 0 bases for J; bases not matched to a gene: 7. The CDR3 loop is CASTEGTSDQETQYF. The CDR3 nucleotides are TGTGCCAGTACGGAGGGGACTAGCGACCAAGAGACCCAGTACTTC.

The CDR3 spells CASSILAGLYYNEQFF. CDR3 coding DNA: TGTGCCAGTAGTATTTTAGCGGGGCTCTATTACAATGAGCAGTTCTTC. J is TRBJ2-1 and V is TRBV19, with TRBD2 identical over 8 bases. The CDR3 covers 16 residues. The junction had 8 bases not matched to a gene; V was cut back by 3 bases and J by 4 bases. Germline V gene sequence: CDR1 LNHDA, CDR2 SQIVND (reference sequence).

This clonotype has ten or more counts. The J gene is TRBJ1-1, the V gene TRBV28, with D uncertain. The CDR3 extends over 16 amino acids. The germline V and J ends were trimmed by 1 base and 0 bases, with 12 bases remaining between them. CDR1 is MDHEN and CDR2 is SYDVKM in the germline V gene. The DNA for the CDR3 is TGTGCCAGCAGTTTATTTTTCTCCGGGATGAACACTGAAGCTTTCTTT. It specifies CASSLFFSGMNTEAFF.

In this sample, this clonotype turned up many times. The J gene is TRBJ1-4, the V gene TRBV7-9, with unresolved D. The length of the CDR3 is 16 residues. The germline V and J ends were trimmed by 5 bases and 3 bases, with 16 bases remaining between them. CDR1 is SEHNR, CDR2 FQNEAQ, per germline (reference sequence). The CDR3 DNA reads as TGTGCCAGCAGCGCCCGGAGGGAGGCGGCTAATGAAAAACTGTTTTTT. This codes for CASSARREAANEKLFF.

This clonotype occurred a few times. V gene TRBV9 combines with J gene TRBJ2-1; D is uncertain. V was shortened by 4 bases and J by 9 bases, with 8 bases between the two germline ends. Germline values: CDR1 SGDLS, CDR2 YYNGEE. This CDR3 has 11 amino acids. The CDR3 coding sequence is TGTGCCAGCAGCTTTTTGGGTGAGCAGTTCTTC. Protein product: CASSFLGEQFF.

This clonotype has only a few counts. The V call is TRBV9, the J call TRBJ2-6; D is uncertain. CDR3 length: 15 residues. Germline CDR1 SGDLS, CDR2 YYNGEE. V dropped 0 bases and J dropped 0 bases, with 4 bases sitting between them. The CDR3 is CASSVDPSGANVLTF. The CDR3 coding sequence is TGTGCCAGCAGCGTAGATCCCTCTGGGGCCAACGTCCTGACTTTC.

The CDR3 nucleotides read TGTGCCAGCAGCTTAGCCTCGACAGGGCTCGGCAAGACCCAGTACTTC. Translation: CASSLASTGLGKTQYF. This sequence joins TRBV7-8 and TRBJ2-5; 7 bases are shared with TRBD1. Germline-derived CDR1 and CDR2 are SGHVS and FQNEAQ. The CDR3 runs 16 residues. V lost 0 bases and J lost 6; bases outside the gene matches: 10.

Turning to this clonotype: One end of the junction is discordant with germline, which a read error may explain. The chain combines TRBV6-6 with TRBJ2-5; D is possibly TRBD1 or TRBD2 (6 bases each). The CDR3 is 15 residues long. Germline V gene lookup returns CDR1 MNHNY and CDR2 SVGAGI (reference sequence). The CDR3 here is CASSYSGGIQETQHF. CDR3 DNA: TGTGCCAGCAGTTACTCAGGGGGGATACAAGAGACCCAGCACTTC.

This clonotype was detected ten times or more. The chain employs TRBV4-3 and TRBJ1-5; perhaps TRBD1 as D (5 bases). CDR1 and CDR2 (germline): LGHNA, YSLEER. The CDR3 is 15 residues long. V was pared by 6 bases and J by 0 bases, with 12 bases between. For the CDR3, the DNA is TGCGCCAGCAGAATGACAGTGAATAGCAATCAGCCCCAGCATTTT. It is translated as CASRMTVNSNQPQHF.

The genes are TRBV11-2 and TRBJ2-7; D is unclear. Trimming removed 5 bases from V and 7 bases from J, with 15 bases in between. In germline, CDR1 is SGHAT, CDR2 FQNNGV. CDR3 length: 13 residues. The chain's CDR3 is CASSKTEFGEQYF. CDR3 DNA sequence: TGTGCCAGCAGCAAGACCGAGTTCGGTGAGCAGTACTTC.

This clonotype was seen repeatedly, ten times or more. The V call is TRBV9, the J call TRBJ2-3, with D perhaps TRBD2 (5 bases). V lost 4 bases and J lost 0, with 15 bases in between. CDR1 and CDR2 (germline): SGDLS, YYNGEE. This CDR3 is 16 amino acids long. CDR3 sequence: CASSTRLSSSTDTQYF. The CDR3 nucleotides are TGTGCCAGCAGCACTAGACTTTCCTCTAGCACAGATACGCAGTATTTT.

This clonotype came up a few times. The rearrangement joins TRBV5-1 to TRBJ1-4; D remains unclear. Deletions cut 5 bases from V and 0 bases from J, with 8 bases between. This CDR3 comprises 14 residues. Germline CDR1 and CDR2: SGHRS and YFSETQ. CDR3 region: CASRADATNEKLFF. The CDR3 nucleotides read TGCGCCAGCAGGGCCGATGCAACTAATGAAAAACTGTTTTTT.

The chain couples TRBV28 to TRBJ2-7; D possibly corresponds to TRBD2 (5 bases). The CDR3 covers 14 residues. V lost 1 base to trimming and J lost 5 bases, with 12 bases between them. Germline lookup yields CDR1 MDHEN and CDR2 SYDVKM. In DNA, the CDR3 is TGTGCCAGCAGTTTATCGAGGAGGATGGACGAGCAGTACTTC. The encoded protein is CASSLSRRMDEQYF.

The sample holds a few counts of this clonotype. This chain links TRBV2 with TRBJ2-3; D tentatively fits TRBD1 or TRBD2 (7 bases each). The CDR3 sequence is 15 residues long. With 7 bases removed from V and 3 bases from J, the gap between germline ends came to 17 bases. The germline CDR1 and CDR2 sequences are SNHLY and FYNNEI. The CDR3 DNA is TGTGCCAGCAAAGGGGGAGGGGGCGCGACAGATACGCAGTATTTT. Protein product: CASKGGGGATDTQYF.